The T cell receptor (beta chain) under discussion was sequenced for a study of T-cell reconstitution after alpha-beta-depleted transplantation in children. General study results and limits: Counts and diversity of T cells one year after transplant came mostly from newly produced T cells.

The CDR3 is made up of 14 amino acids. Germline CDR1 SGHRS, CDR2 YFSETQ. V was shortened by 0 bases and J by 3 bases, with 7 bases between the two germline ends. During its preparation, the TCRbeta library received unique molecular identifiers. TCRdb reanalysed the PCR reads using MiXCR and keeps one entry per CDR3 protein. In the table there are about 290,000 distinct CDR3 sequences, less than 9.5% of which are singletons. This clonotype was seen a handful of times. Its antigen is not identified. The material sequenced was peripheral blood, taken 360 days after TCRalphabeta/CD19-depleted stem cell transplant. This clonotype originated in a female patient aged 2-9 years who had a stem cell transplant for Fanconi anemia, so the T cells may come from the graft donor. The chain is built from TRBV5-1 and TRBJ2-1; D call uncertain. The CDR3 protein is CASSLVPNYNEQFF. The DNA for the CDR3 is TGCGCCAGCAGCTTGGTACCGAACTACAATGAGCAGTTCTTC.